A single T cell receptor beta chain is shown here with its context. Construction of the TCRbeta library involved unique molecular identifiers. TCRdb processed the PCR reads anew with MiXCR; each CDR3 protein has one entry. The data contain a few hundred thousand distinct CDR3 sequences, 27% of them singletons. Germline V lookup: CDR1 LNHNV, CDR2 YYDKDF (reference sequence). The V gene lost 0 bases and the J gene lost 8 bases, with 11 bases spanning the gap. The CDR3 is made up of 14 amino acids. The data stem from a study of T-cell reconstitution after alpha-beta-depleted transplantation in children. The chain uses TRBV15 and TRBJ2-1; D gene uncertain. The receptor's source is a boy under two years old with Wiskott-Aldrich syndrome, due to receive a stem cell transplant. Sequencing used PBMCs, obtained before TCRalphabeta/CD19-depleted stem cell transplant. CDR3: CATSRDEQRYEQFF. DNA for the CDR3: TGTGCCACCAGCAGAGACGAACAAAGATATGAGCAGTTCTTC.